These T cell receptor beta chains were read from a single sample in a study of T-cell memory formation after mild COVID-19. MiXCR, applied by TCRdb to the 5' RACE reads, yields one record per CDR3 protein. This table holds fewer than 70,000 distinct CDR3 sequences, over 7.5% found once. The sequencing input was PBMCs or a T cell subset sorted from them (not recorded which). These receptors were taken from a man aged 18 to 29 who had mild COVID-19 (a few samples of this study predate the infection). Cell type and time point are not known. CDR3s include the opening cysteine and the closing phenylalanine or tryptophan. A D gene is named only where the DNA matches it firmly. A row's size may be missing; if present it is once, few, many or a size class.

J,V,D,size,length,CDR3,DNA
TRBJ1-1,TRBV6-5,NA,NA,14,CASSYSGGDTEAFF,TGTGCCAGCAGTTACAGCGGGGGGGACACTGAAGCTTTCTTT
TRBJ1-1,TRBV7-3,TRBD1,NA,13,CATGTGGNSEAFF,TGTGCCACAGGGACAGGGGGCAACTCTGAAGCTTTCTTT
TRBJ2-1,TRBV2,NA,few,12,CASSYSYNEQFF,TGTGCCAGCAGCTACTCCTACAATGAGCAGTTCTTC
TRBJ2-1,TRBV15,TRBD2,few,16,CATSGNSGGSYNEQFF,TGTGCCACCAGCGGTAATAGCGGGGGGTCCTACAATGAGCAGTTCTTC
TRBJ2-5,TRBV10-3,TRBD1,many,14,CAISEGTAEETQYF,TGTGCCATCAGTGAAGGGACAGCGGAAGAGACCCAGTACTTC
TRBJ1-1,TRBV7-2,NA,few,13,CASSWTRNTEAFF,TGTGCCAGCAGCTGGACGAGGAACACTGAAGCTTTCTTT
TRBJ2-7,TRBV7-7,NA,few,14,CASSLSQASYEQYF,TGTGCCAGCAGCTTATCGCAGGCTTCCTACGAGCAGTACTTC
TRBJ2-5,TRBV6-8,TRBD1,few,14,CASTGQGDQETQYF,TGTGCCAGCACCGGACAGGGGGATCAAGAGACCCAGTACTTC
TRBJ2-7,TRBV5-8,TRBD1,few,13,CASNWDRAYEQYF,TGTGCCAGCAACTGGGACAGGGCTTACGAGCAGTACTTC
TRBJ2-3,TRBV7-2,NA,medium-sized,16,CASSLGAELSTDTQYF,TGTGCCAGCAGCTTAGGTGCGGAGCTTAGCACAGATACGCAGTATTTT
TRBJ2-2,TRBV11-3,NA,few,11,CASGRTGELFF,TGTGCCAGCGGAAGGACCGGGGAGCTGTTTTTT
TRBJ1-2,TRBV12-3/TRBV12-4,NA,NA,14,CASSLGGRVYGYTF,TGTGCCAGCAGTTTAGGGGGGCGAGTCTATGGCTACACCTTC
TRBJ1-1,TRBV7-2,NA,NA,13,CASSIQANTEAFF,TGTGCCAGCAGCATACAGGCGAACACTGAAGCTTTCTTT
TRBJ2-4,TRBV6-2/TRBV6-3,NA,NA,14,CATSMDSAKNIQYF,TGTGCCACCAGCATGGATTCAGCCAAAAACATTCAGTACTTC
TRBJ1-3,TRBV7-2,NA,few,14,CASSFWNSGNTIYF,TGTGCCAGCAGCTTTTGGAACTCTGGAAACACCATATATTTT
TRBJ2-7,TRBV4-2,TRBD2,many,15,CASSQNSGEGYEQYF,TGTGCCAGCAGCCAAAATAGCGGGGAAGGGTACGAGCAGTACTTC
TRBJ1-1,TRBV20-1,NA,NA,13,CSVSGTMNTEAFF,TGCAGCGTTTCCGGCACCATGAACACTGAAGCTTTCTTT
TRBJ1-1,TRBV4-2,NA,few,13,CASSQGDVDEAFF,TGTGCCAGCAGCCAAGGGGACGTAGATGAAGCTTTCTTT
TRBJ1-6,TRBV7-2,NA,NA,15,CASSAQVSYNSPLHF,TGTGCCAGCAGCGCTCAGGTTTCCTATAATTCACCCCTCCACTTT
TRBJ2-3,TRBV9,NA,NA,12,CASSVELDTQYF,TGTGCCAGCAGCGTAGAATTAGATACGCAGTATTTT
TRBJ1-5,TRBV20-1,NA,few,14,CSAWGGYSNQPQHF,TGCAGTGCGTGGGGAGGGTATAGCAATCAGCCCCAGCATTTT
TRBJ2-7,TRBV20-1,NA,many,14,CSARVPGVAREQYF,TGCAGTGCTAGGGTTCCCGGTGTGGCCCGCGAGCAGTACTTC